A selection of T cell receptor beta chains follows, all from one sample in a study of beta chain features in type 1 diabetes. Profiled with immunoSEQ multiplex PCR; TCRdb holds only in-frame clones, not every one. The table lists hundreds of thousands of clones, around 15% of them singletons, with around 0.04% in the top ten. The specimen was naive CD4+ T cells from blood. Receptor source: a man between 18 and 35 years old with type 1 diabetes. CDR3s include the opening cysteine and the closing phenylalanine or tryptophan. The D gene is left open where the match is weak. Some rows have no size entry. The others give once, few or many, or a class for an expanded clone.

clone_size,v_call,d_call,j_call,cdr3_nt,cdr3_aa
few,TRBV9,.,TRBJ1-2,TGTGCCAGCAGCGTAGCGAAGGGCACGATGTCTAACTATGGCTACACCTTC,CASSVAKGTMSNYGYTF
.,TRBV18,.,TRBJ2-7,TGTGCCAGCTCACCTGGTAGAAACGAGCAGTACTTC,CASSPGRNEQYF
few,TRBV6-6,.,TRBJ2-1,TGTGCCAGCAGTTTAACGGATCCTGGTAATGAGCAGTTCTTC,CASSLTDPGNEQFF
.,TRBV6-5,.,TRBJ1-4,TGTGCCAGCAGTTACTCGGGGACGGGTAATGAAAAACTGTTTTTT,CASSYSGTGNEKLFF
.,TRBV2,.,TRBJ2-1,TGTGCCAGCCTCCCCTCTAGCGTGGACAATGAGCAGTTCTTC,CASLPSSVDNEQFF
.,TRBV5-1,TRBD2,TRBJ2-7,TGCGCCAGCAGCGGACCCCTCCTAGGGAGCGGGAGCTCCTACGAGCAGTACTTC,CASSGPLLGSGSSYEQYF
.,TRBV5-1,.,TRBJ2-1,TGCGCCAGCAGCTCTTACATCTTGAGCTCCTACAATGAGCAGTTCTTC,CASSSYILSSYNEQFF
.,TRBV4-2,.,TRBJ2-6,TGTGCCAGCAGCCAAGGGGTTGGGGTCTCTGGGGCCAACGTCCTGACTTTC,CASSQGVGVSGANVLTF
.,TRBV11-2,TRBD2,TRBJ2-5,TGTGCCAGCAGCCGGCGCGGCGGGAGCTTCCAAGAGACCCAGTACTTC,CASSRRGGSFQETQYF
few,TRBV4-2,TRBD2,TRBJ2-7,TGTGCCAGCAGCCAAGCTGTCACCAGGCTAGCGGTTCCCTACGAGCAGTACTTC,CASSQAVTRLAVPYEQYF
.,TRBV30,TRBD1,TRBJ1-6,TGTGCCTGGAGTGTAAAACAGGGGCCTCGGCCCCTCCACTTT,CAWSVKQGPRPLHF
few,TRBV18,TRBD2,TRBJ2-7,TGTGCCAGCTCTCCTCTAGCGGGAGGCGCCTACGAGCAGTACTTC,CASSPLAGGAYEQYF
few,TRBV25-1,.,TRBJ2-3,TGTGCCAGCAGGGATCCGGTAGGAGATACGCAGTATTTT,CASRDPVGDTQYF
.,TRBV27,.,TRBJ1-1,TGTGCCAGCAATGCCTGGGGACCAGGGAGCACTGAAGCTTTCTTT,CASNAWGPGSTEAFF
.,TRBV18,TRBD1,TRBJ1-1,TGTGCCAGCTCACCACCCCGGGACAGGGTAGTTTTTACTGAAGCTTTCTTT,CASSPPRDRVVFTEAFF
.,TRBV29-1,.,TRBJ2-2,TGCAGCCCCGAGGTGCGAAACACCGGGGAGCTGTTTTTT,CSPEVRNTGELFF
.,TRBV18,.,TRBJ2-5,TGTGCCAGCTCACCAAGGGCGACTAGCCAAGAGACCCAGTACTTC,CASSPRATSQETQYF
.,TRBV14,.,TRBJ1-2,TGTGCCAGCAGCCAAGGACAGGTTTACTATGGCTACACCTTC,CASSQGQVYYGYTF
.,TRBV11-2,.,TRBJ2-5,TGTGCCAGCAGCTTAGATCAAGAGACCCAGTACTTC,CASSLDQETQYF
.,TRBV2,TRBD1,TRBJ1-2,TGTGCCAGCAGGAGACAGGGGACAGCTAACTATGGCTACACCTTC,CASRRQGTANYGYTF
.,TRBV9,.,TRBJ1-1,TGTGCCAGCAGCGTGGGAGACAGGAACACTGAAGCTTTCTTT,CASSVGDRNTEAFF
few,TRBV6-1,.,TRBJ2-4,TGTGCCAGCAGTGAATTTAAGGGGAGAAACATTCAGTACTTC,CASSEFKGRNIQYF
.,TRBV30,.,TRBJ1-3,TGTGCCTGGGCGGGCGGAAACACCATATATTTT,CAWAGGNTIYF
.,TRBV19,.,TRBJ1-1,TGTGCCAGTAGTGGGCTGATGGGAGGCACTGAAGCTTTCTTT,CASSGLMGGTEAFF
.,TRBV7-9,.,TRBJ1-1,TGTGCCAGCAGCTTAGAACACAACACTGAAGCTTTCTTT,CASSLEHNTEAFF
few,TRBV27,TRBD1,TRBJ1-2,TGTGCCAGCAGTCCGAGACAGGGGAATAGGCATGGCTACACCTTC,CASSPRQGNRHGYTF
.,TRBV30,.,TRBJ2-7,TGTGCCACTCTGGGGCAGGGCGGTCACTACGAGCAGTACTTC,CATLGQGGHYEQYF
few,TRBV6-6,TRBD1,TRBJ1-1,TGTGCCAGCGATGAAGTTTGGACAGGCGTCGCCACTGAAGCTTTCTTT,CASDEVWTGVATEAFF
few,TRBV30,TRBD1,TRBJ2-4,TGTGCCTGGAGTGTTTTCAGGGGGACCAAAAACATTCAGTACTTC,CAWSVFRGTKNIQYF
.,TRBV28,.,TRBJ2-7,TGTGCCAGCAGTTCCCTGACAGGAACCTACGAGCAGTACTTC,CASSSLTGTYEQYF
.,TRBV29-1,TRBD2,TRBJ2-3,TGCAGCGTTTGCGGCGGGAGGAGCACAGATACGCAGTATTTT,CSVCGGRSTDTQYF
.,TRBV20-1,TRBD1,TRBJ1-1,TGCAGTGCCACAGGGGCGGCTGAAGCTTTCTTT,CSATGAAEAFF
.,TRBV25-1,TRBD1,TRBJ1-2,TGTGCCAGCAGTGGACAGGGGGCACCGTATGGCTACACCTTC,CASSGQGAPYGYTF
.,TRBV10-3,.,TRBJ1-1,TGTGCCATCAGTGACAGGGACACTGAAGCTTTCTTT,CAISDRDTEAFF
few,TRBV10-3,.,TRBJ2-2,TGTGCCATCAGTGAACAGGGAGGGCGCCGGGGCACCGGGGAGCTGTTTTTT,CAISEQGGRRGTGELFF
few,TRBV29-1,.,TRBJ1-5,TGCAGCGTTGACTCAGGGGGCAATCAGCCCCAGCATTTT,CSVDSGGNQPQHF
.,TRBV4-1,.,TRBJ2-1,TGCGCCAGCAGCCAAGATCTGTCCTACAGGTACAATGAGCAGTTCTTC,CASSQDLSYRYNEQFF
once,TRBV7-9,.,TRBJ1-6,TGTGCCAGCAGCACTCCCGGTGGTCAGAGCTCCTATAATTCACCCCTCCACTTT,CASSTPGGQSSYNSPLHF
few,TRBV2,.,TRBJ1-5,TGTGCCAGCGGACCAGGCCCAGGGCCCCAGCATTTT,CASGPGPGPQHF
.,TRBV4-3,.,TRBJ1-2,TGCGCCAGCAGCCAAGATACCCGGCGGATGAACGGCTACACCTTC,CASSQDTRRMNGYTF
.,TRBV28,TRBD1,TRBJ1-5,TGTGCCAGCACGGACAGGTACAATCAGCCCCAGCATTTT,CASTDRYNQPQHF
.,TRBV6-1,TRBD2,TRBJ2-7,TGTGCCAGCAGTGCACTAGCGGGTGTCTCCTACGAGCAGTACTTC,CASSALAGVSYEQYF
once,TRBV9,TRBD2,TRBJ2-5,TGTGCCAGCAGCGGGGCTAGCGGGAGTGTTTTGCAGTACTTC,CASSGASGSVLQYF
.,TRBV7-9,.,TRBJ1-2,TGTGCCAGCAGCGGAAGGGGATATACTAACTATGGCTACACCTTC,CASSGRGYTNYGYTF
few,TRBV9,TRBD2,TRBJ2-1,TGTGCCAGCAGCGTAGAGGCAGCGGGGGCTGGTGAGCAGTTCTTC,CASSVEAAGAGEQFF
.,TRBV7-2,.,TRBJ1-1,TGTGCCAGCAGCCCCCGGCTTGGCACTGAAGCTTTCTTT,CASSPRLGTEAFF
.,TRBV11-2,.,TRBJ1-1,TGTGCCAGCAGCTCACACCTGAACACTGAAGCTTTCTTT,CASSSHLNTEAFF
.,TRBV29-1,.,TRBJ2-5,TGCAGCGTCACGAACAGGGAAGAGACCCAGTACTTC,CSVTNREETQYF
.,TRBV2,.,TRBJ2-5,TGTGCCAGCAGTGCAGGGGCAGGGGAGACCCAGTACTTC,CASSAGAGETQYF
few,TRBV29-1,.,TRBJ1-1,TGCAGCGTTGAAGTGGTGAACACTGAAGCTTTCTTT,CSVEVVNTEAFF
few,TRBV4-2,.,TRBJ2-2,TGTGCCAGCAGCCTAGGCCGAAGGCAGGCGGGTGGGGAGCTGTTTTTT,CASSLGRRQAGGELFF
.,TRBV30,.,TRBJ2-7,TGTGCCTGGAGTGTACCCCCCCGGGGAGACGAGCAGTACTTC,CAWSVPPRGDEQYF
.,TRBV9,.,TRBJ2-6,TGTGCCAGCAGCGTGGGATCTGGGGCCAACGTCCTGACTTTC,CASSVGSGANVLTF
.,TRBV4-3,TRBD2,TRBJ2-1,TGCGCCAGCAGCCAAGATCAGGCCCTAGCGGGGGTTAATGAGCAGTTCTTC,CASSQDQALAGVNEQFF
few,TRBV19,.,TRBJ1-3,TGTGCCAGTAGTCCTACGACAGGAGGGATCTCTGGAAACACCATATATTTT,CASSPTTGGISGNTIYF
few,TRBV7-9,.,TRBJ2-5,TGTGCCAGCAGCTTAGGGCAGGGATCCCAAGAGACCCAGTACTTC,CASSLGQGSQETQYF
.,TRBV28,TRBD2,TRBJ2-3,TGTGCCAGCAGAAGCGGGGGAGGCACAGATACGCAGTATTTT,CASRSGGGTDTQYF
.,TRBV29-1,.,TRBJ2-2,TGCAGCGTTGGGCTACAGACCGGGGAGCTGTTTTTT,CSVGLQTGELFF
few,TRBV7-9,TRBD1,TRBJ1-1,TGTGCCAGCAGCCCCATCAGGGGGCGATTAAACACTGAAGCTTTCTTT,CASSPIRGRLNTEAFF
few,TRBV5-1,.,TRBJ2-3,TGCGCCAGCACCCGCGGGGATAGCACAGATACGCAGTATTTT,CASTRGDSTDTQYF